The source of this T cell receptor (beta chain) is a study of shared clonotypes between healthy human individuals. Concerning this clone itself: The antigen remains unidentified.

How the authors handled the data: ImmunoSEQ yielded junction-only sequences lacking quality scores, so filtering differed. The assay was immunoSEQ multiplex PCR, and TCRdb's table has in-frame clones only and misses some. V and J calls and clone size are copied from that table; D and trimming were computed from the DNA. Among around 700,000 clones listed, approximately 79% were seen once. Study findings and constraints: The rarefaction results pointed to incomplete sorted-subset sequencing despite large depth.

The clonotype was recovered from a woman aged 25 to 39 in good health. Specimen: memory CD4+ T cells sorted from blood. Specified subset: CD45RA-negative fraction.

The CDR3 nucleotides are TGTGCCAGCAGCCCCGACGACAATGAGCAGTTCTTC. Its translation: CASSPDDNEQFF. The chain recombines TRBV7-7 with TRBJ2-1; D gene ambiguous. From germline, CDR1 is SSHAT and CDR2 FNYEAQ (reference sequence). The CDR3 runs to 12 residues. The germline V and J ends were trimmed by 5 bases and 5 bases, with 7 bases remaining between them.